Each of the 25 T cell receptor beta chains below was sequenced from the same sample in a study of Graves' ophthalmopathy and Graves' hyperthyroidism. Transcripts of RNA were the source for amplifying TCR beta CDR3 regions. An initial RT-PCR round employing HTBI primers preceded a second-round multiplex PCR. MiXCR, run by TCRdb on the multiplex PCR reads, gives a single entry per CDR3 protein. The repertoire holds roughly 600,000 distinct CDR3 sequences, with roughly 40% as singletons. Sequencing input: peripheral blood or thyroid tissue (not recorded which). These receptors originate from an adult man with Graves' hyperthyroidism.

The V gene is TRBV7-2, the J gene TRBJ2-7; maybe TRBD2 (5 bases). The CDR3 spans 14 residues. Germline V lookup: CDR1 SGHTA, CDR2 FQGNSA. V gave up 4 bases and J gave up 9 bases, with 19 bases separating them. DNA of the CDR3: TGTGCCAGCAGCTCGGGTCAGCGGACCGGAGGGCAGTACTTC. Protein sequence: CASSSGQRTGGQYF.

This clonotype was recorded at least ten times. The CDR3 loop reads CSVEGRTPYEQYF. The DNA of the CDR3 is TGCAGCGTTGAAGGCAGGACCCCCTACGAGCAGTACTTC. This chain joins TRBV29-1 and TRBJ2-7; no clear D gene. Looked up from germline, CDR1 is SQVTM and CDR2 is ANQGSEA. The V end lost 1 base, the J end lost 2 bases, and 9 bases lay between the germline ends. The CDR3 length is 13 residues.

This clonotype was seen many times. The V gene is TRBV7-9, the J gene TRBJ1-1, with unresolved D. Germline CDR1 is SEHNR and CDR2 is FQNEAQ (reference sequence). The CDR3 is 16 amino acids. V was cut by 5 bases and J by 0 bases, with 16 bases left in between. CDR3 nucleotides: TGTGCCAGCAGCATAACCCAAATGGGTCTGAACACTGAAGCTTTCTTT. As protein: CASSITQMGLNTEAFF. The full variable domain, in which reference TRBV7-9 and TRBJ1-1 provide the parts outside the CDR3, is DTGVSQNPRHKITKRGQNVTFRCDPISEHNRLYWYRQTLGQGPEFLTYFQNEAQLEKSRLLSDRFSAERPKGSFSTLEIQRTEQGDSAMYLCASSITQMGLNTEAFFGQGTRLTVV.

This clonotype is a singleton in its sample. This chain connects TRBV10-3 to TRBJ1-1; D perhaps matches TRBD1 (5 bases). Germline V gene sequence: CDR1 ENHRY, CDR2 SYGVKD. There are 14 residues in the CDR3. V was clipped by 4 bases and J by 2 bases, with 11 bases between them. The CDR3 protein is CAISGAGENTEAFF. The CDR3 bases are TGTGCCATCAGTGGCGCGGGGGAAAACACTGAAGCTTTCTTT.

This clonotype was seen many times. This sequence joins TRBV7-2 and TRBJ2-5; D not resolved. The CDR3 consists of 12 residues. The germline V gene has CDR1 SGHTA and CDR2 FQGNSA. V lost 7 bases, J lost 5 bases, and 11 bases lay in between. CDR3 residues: CASTTESETQYF. DNA for the CDR3: TGTGCCAGCACCACGGAGAGTGAGACCCAGTACTTC.

This clonotype was found many times. This chain uses TRBV27 with TRBJ1-2; D is ambiguous. This CDR3 spans 13 amino acids. V gave up 6 bases and J gave up 8 bases, with 16 bases separating them. Germline V gene sequence: CDR1 MNHEY, CDR2 SMNVEV (reference sequence). The CDR3 sequence: CASSRGRSLGYTF. DNA for the CDR3: TGTGCCAGCAGCCGAGGGAGGTCCCTGGGCTACACCTTC.

The table lists this clonotype with a few counts. The rearrangement uses TRBV19 and TRBJ1-2, with D possibly TRBD1 on 5 matching bases. The germline V gene has CDR1 LNHDA and CDR2 SQIVND (reference sequence). V dropped 1 base and J dropped 8 bases, with 14 bases sitting between them. The CDR3 loop spans 14 amino acids. CDR3 nucleotide sequence: TGTGCCAGTAGTATAGTTGGGACTCGGTGGGGCTACACCTTC. Translation gives CASSIVGTRWGYTF.

Many counts were recorded for this clonotype. The chain combines TRBV2 with TRBJ2-2, with TRBD2 matching 12 bases. CDR3 length: 18 residues. Germline CDR1 and CDR2: SNHLY and FYNNEI. Unmatched junction bases numbered 14, after V lost 6 bases and J lost 6 bases. The DNA of the CDR3 is TGTGCCAGCAGCCCACCATTAGGACTAGCGGGACTCGCCGGGGAGCTGTTTTTT. Encoded protein: CASSPPLGLAGLAGELFF.

Comment on this clonotype: A much larger clone differs from this one at a single base, so this may be a read error. The V and J genes are TRBV6-1 and TRBJ2-7; 13 bases line up with TRBD2. V shed 5 bases, J shed 8 bases, and the junction held 12 bases outside the gene matches. CDR3 length equals 16 residues. In germline, CDR1 is MNHNS, CDR2 SASEGT. The CDR3: CASSQHRLAGGNKQYF. CDR3 nucleotide sequence: TGTGCCAGCAGTCAACACCGACTAGCGGGAGGCAACAAGCAGTACTTC.

This clonotype was detected many times. V gene TRBV15 combines with J gene TRBJ2-7; D gene uncertain. The CDR3 is made up of 14 amino acids. Germline-derived CDR1 and CDR2 are LNHNV and YYDKDF (reference sequence). The V and J ends lost 3 bases and 2 bases respectively, with 11 bases between them. The CDR3 is CATSSSGGAYEQYF. In nucleotides, the CDR3 is TGTGCCACCAGCAGCTCCGGTGGGGCCTACGAGCAGTACTTC.

This clonotype has just a few counts. This chain joins TRBV15 and TRBJ2-3; D is uncertain. The ends were cut back, 5 bases at V and 2 bases at J, with 5 bases in the middle. The CDR3 totals 12 residues. CDR1 is LNHNV and CDR2 is YYDKDF in the germline V gene (reference sequence). CDR3 protein: CATSGFTDTQYF. The CDR3 DNA reads TGTGCCACCAGCGGGTTCACAGATACGCAGTATTTT. The full variable domain, with the rest looked up from reference TRBV15 and TRBJ2-3, is DAMVIQNPRYQVTQFGKPVTLSCSQTLNHNVMYWYQQKSSQAPKLLFHYYDKDFNNEADTPDNFQSRRPNTSFCFLDIRSPGLGDTAMYLCATSGFTDTQYFGPGTRLTVL.

This clonotype was found many times. J is TRBJ2-5 and V is TRBV24-1; 7 bases are a match to TRBD1. V shed 0 bases, J shed 5 bases, and the junction held 17 bases outside the gene matches. The germline V gene has CDR1 KGHDR and CDR2 SFDVKD. The CDR3 is made up of 19 amino acids. The CDR3 region is CATSDLRGDRGTNGETQYF. The CDR3 nucleotides read TGTGCCACCAGTGATTTGAGAGGGGACAGAGGAACTAATGGGGAGACCCAGTACTTC.

The chain is built from TRBV20-1 and TRBJ2-6, with 9 bases aligning to TRBD2. Germline V CDR1 and CDR2: DFQATT, SNEGSKA (reference sequence). This CDR3 has 17 amino acids. Trimming removed 6 bases from V and 0 bases from J; junction bases left unmatched: 9. CDR3 in amino acids: CSAPTSGSHSGANVLTF. The CDR3 DNA follows: TGCAGTGCCCCCACTAGCGGGTCTCACTCTGGGGCCAACGTCCTGACTTTC.

Worth noting for this clonotype: A much larger clone is a single base away; this may be a read error. This likely comes from a read error, as the CDR3 has no conserved phenylalanine or tryptophan at its end. CDR3 loop: CASSLHRGGDTEAFL. In nucleotides, the CDR3 is TGCGCCAGCAGCTTGCACAGGGGTGGGGACACTGAAGCTTTCCTT. V usage is TRBV5-1 and J usage is TRBJ1-1; 7 positions agree with TRBD1. Unmatched junction bases numbered 6, after V lost 1 base and J lost 3 bases. This CDR3 has 15 residues. The germline CDR1 and CDR2 sequences are SGHRS and YFSETQ.

The sample holds many counts of this clonotype. The chain has TRBV5-1 and TRBJ1-1; 9 bases match TRBD1. Per germline, CDR1 SGHRS and CDR2 YFSETQ. The CDR3 covers 18 residues. After removal of 1 base from V and 0 bases from J, the junction contained 10 bases not matched to a gene. CDR3 DNA: TGCGCCAGCAGCTTGACCCCGGGACAGGGTGCCATGAACACTGAAGCTTTCTTT. Encoded protein: CASSLTPGQGAMNTEAFF.

Comment on this clonotype: This may be a read error, as it is one base from a much larger clone. The missing conserved phenylalanine or tryptophan at the end of this CDR3 makes a read error likely. The chain employs TRBV25-1 and TRBJ1-6; D might be TRBD1 (5 bases). Trimming left V 3 bases short and J 7 bases short, with 10 bases between. Germline-derived CDR1 and CDR2 are MGHDK and SYGVNS. The CDR3 runs 14 residues. The CDR3 region has the DNA TGTGCCAGCAGTGACCGGGACCTAAATTCACCCCTCCACCTT. It translates to CASSDRDLNSPLHL.

This clonotype was recorded at least ten times. V usage is TRBV28 and J usage is TRBJ1-6, with D uncertain. Germline loops: CDR1 MDHEN, CDR2 SYDVKM. This CDR3 is 14 amino acids long. The V gene lost 3 bases and the J gene lost 9 bases, with 12 bases spanning the gap. The CDR3: CASSFEGSGSPLHF. The CDR3 region has the DNA TGTGCCAGCAGTTTTGAGGGTTCCGGTTCACCCCTCCACTTT.

For this clonotype: A junction boundary mismatches the germline segment, possibly from a read error. V usage is TRBV5-1 and J usage is TRBJ2-3; perhaps TRBD2 as D (6 bases). The germline V gene encodes CDR1 SGHRS and CDR2 YFSETQ. The CDR3 is 16 residues long. The CDR3 region is CASSPYGGPSTDTQYF. CDR3 nucleotides: TGTGCCAGCAGCCCATACGGAGGGCCCAGCACAGATACGCAGTATTTT.

This clonotype appeared many times. The chain employs TRBV20-1 and TRBJ1-5; TRBD1 might be the D (5 bases). Trimming left V 3 bases short and J 7 bases short, with 10 bases between. Germline CDR1 and CDR2: DFQATT and SNEGSKA (reference sequence). CDR3 length equals 12 residues. The CDR3: CSASRVLQPQHF. As DNA, the CDR3 is TGCAGTGCTAGCAGGGTTCTCCAGCCCCAGCATTTT.

This chain joins TRBV19 and TRBJ1-2, with 8 nucleotides matching TRBD1. After removal of 1 base from V and 4 bases from J, the junction contained 11 bases not matched to a gene. The CDR3 covers 17 residues. Germline V gene data show CDR1 as LNHDA and CDR2 as SQIVND (reference sequence). CDR3 protein: CASSIVLGQVEGYGYTF. The DNA of the CDR3 is TGTGCCAGTAGTATAGTATTGGGACAGGTTGAGGGCTATGGCTACACCTTC.

This clonotype appeared many times. The V gene is TRBV7-9, the J gene TRBJ1-1, with 7 bases that match TRBD1. The trim removed 1 base at V and 8 bases at J, leaving 13 bases unmatched. The CDR3 spans 16 residues. The germline V gene has CDR1 SEHNR and CDR2 FQNEAQ (reference sequence). The CDR3 bases are TGTGCCAGCAGCTTAGGTGAGGGCGAGGGACAGCGAGAAGCTTTCTTT. This codes for CASSLGEGEGQREAFF.

The chain recombines TRBV3-1 with TRBJ2-7, with D perhaps matching TRBD2 (6 bases). The germline gives CDR1 LGHDT, CDR2 YNNKEL (reference sequence). This CDR3 has 14 residues. The V end lost 0 bases, the J end lost 7 bases, and 13 bases lay between the germline ends. This CDR3 reads CASSQDAAGWEQYF. The CDR3 DNA sequence: TGTGCCAGCAGCCAAGATGCCGCGGGGTGGGAGCAGTACTTC.

Ten or more counts support this clonotype. V gene TRBV24-1 combines with J gene TRBJ2-2, with D tentatively TRBD1 (6 bases). Trimming shortened V by 7 bases and J by 1 base, and 9 bases separated the two germline ends. This CDR3 has 14 residues. CDR1 and CDR2 from the germline V gene are KGHDR and SFDVKD. In DNA, the CDR3 is TGTGCCACCAGACCGACAGGGAACACCGGGGAGCTGTTTTTT. It is translated as CATRPTGNTGELFF.

This clonotype was counted ten times or more. V and J are TRBV20-1 and TRBJ2-2; TRBD1 matches 7 bases. CDR1 DFQATT and CDR2 SNEGSKA come from the germline V gene (reference sequence). J gave up 6 bases and V 0 bases, and 4 bases lay outside the gene matches. This CDR3 spans 14 amino acids. CDR3 nucleotides: TGCAGTGCTAGAGATAACAGGGGCTCCGGGGAGCTGTTTTTT. It specifies CSARDNRGSGELFF.

The chain is built from TRBV20-1 and TRBJ1-4; 7 bases match TRBD1. Germline loops: CDR1 DFQATT, CDR2 SNEGSKA (reference sequence). Trimming removed 3 bases from V and 7 bases from J; junction bases left unmatched: 5. CDR3 length: 13 amino acids. The CDR3 DNA reads as TGCAGTGCTAGGTCGTCAGGGGGTGAAAAACTGTTTTTT. Translating gives CSARSSGGEKLFF.